Each of the 28 T cell receptor beta chains below was sequenced from the same sample in a study of T cell responses to AZD1222 COVID-19 vaccine. Generated by immunoSEQ multiplex PCR, the TCRdb table keeps only in-frame clones and is missing some. The sample comprises some 150,000 clones, under 95% of which are singletons, and less than 5.5% rests with the top ten. The source material was peripheral blood, sampled on day 0 of AZD1222 vaccination. Receptor source: an adult in good health.

V gene TRBV6-5 combines with J gene TRBJ2-2; D unclear. The CDR3 consists of 13 residues. Trimming pared 0 bases from V and 8 bases from J, leaving 7 bases between. Per germline, CDR1 MNHEY and CDR2 SVGAGI. The CDR3 nucleotides are TGTGCCAGCAGTTACTCGGCCGGAGGGGAGCTGTTTTTT. It specifies CASSYSAGGELFF.

The rearrangement joins TRBV27 to TRBJ2-3; D call uncertain. V was cut by 4 bases and J by 2 bases, with 13 bases left in between. This CDR3 comprises 15 residues. Per germline, CDR1 MNHEY and CDR2 SMNVEV (reference sequence). The CDR3 DNA is TGTGCCAGCAGTTCCTTAACAAAAAACACAGATACGCAGTATTTT. Translation: CASSSLTKNTDTQYF.

This clone was seen only once. The chain carries TRBV2 and TRBJ1-4, with D unclear. The germline V and J ends were trimmed by 4 bases and 8 bases, with 11 bases remaining between them. Germline V gives CDR1 SNHLY, CDR2 FYNNEI. This CDR3 is 13 amino acids long. CDR3 DNA: TGTGCCAGCAGTGGCCGGGTCGGGGAAAAACTGTTTTTT. Encoded protein: CASSGRVGEKLFF.

CDR3: CASRGPNTIYF. DNA of the CDR3: TGTGCCAGCAGGGGGCCCAACACCATATATTTT. This sequence joins TRBV28 and TRBJ1-3, with a possible D match to TRBD1 (5 bases). CDR3 length equals 11 residues. V dropped 6 bases and J dropped 7 bases, with 7 bases sitting between them. The V gene's germline CDR1 is MDHEN and CDR2 SYDVKM.

This rearrangement joins TRBV10-3 to TRBJ2-2; unclear D gene. V lost 4 bases to trimming and J lost 7 bases, with 10 bases between them. The CDR3 is made up of 13 amino acids. CDR1 is ENHRY, CDR2 SYGVKD, per germline. The CDR3 region has the DNA TGTGCCATCAGTGCCCCCGCCGGCGGGGAGCTGTTTTTT. This encodes CAISAPAGGELFF.

The rearrangement uses TRBV7-8 and TRBJ2-5; D unclear. The CDR3 has 15 residues. Germline V gene sequence: CDR1 SGHVS, CDR2 FQNEAQ. Trimming took 1 base from V and 4 from J, leaving 13 bases between them. CDR3 nucleotides: TGTGCCAGCAGCTTAGGGCCAGGCCTGGGAGAGACCCAGTACTTC. This gives the protein CASSLGPGLGETQYF.

The chain has TRBV7-2 and TRBJ2-7; perhaps TRBD2 as D (5 bases). Germline V gives CDR1 SGHTA, CDR2 FQGNSA. The CDR3 has 17 residues. The germline V and J ends were trimmed by 1 base and 0 bases, with 16 bases remaining between them. The CDR3 region is CASSLVPRSGLSYEQYF. The DNA of the CDR3 is TGTGCCAGCAGCTTAGTACCCAGGAGCGGTCTCTCCTACGAGCAGTACTTC.

The chain uses TRBV12-3 or TRBV12-4 and TRBJ1-2; TRBD1 is a possible D gene (5 bases). Trimming cost V 6 bases and J 0 bases, with 8 bases left between them. The CDR3 runs to 13 residues. The CDR3 loop is CASSDSTNYGYTF. The CDR3 bases are TGTGCCAGCAGCGACAGTACTAACTATGGCTACACCTTC.

This chain uses TRBV21-1 with TRBJ2-7; the table's D call TRBD2 went unverified against the DNA. TRBV21-1 represents a pseudogene. The CDR3 is 19 amino acids. The CDR3 loop reads CASSQTELHLSGRVHEQYF. DNA of the CDR3: TGTGCCAGCAGCCAGACGGAGCTTCATCTAAGCGGGAGGGTCCACGAGCAGTACTTC.

This chain uses TRBV6-5 with TRBJ1-6, with a tentative D call TRBD1 (5 bases). In germline, CDR1 is MNHEY, CDR2 SVGAGI. CDR3 length: 16 residues. V was shortened by 4 bases and J by 6 bases, with 16 bases between the two germline ends. The CDR3 nucleotides read TGTGCCAGCAGTTCCCTTCAGGGTCGGGGTAATTCACCCCTCCACTTT. Its protein product is CASSSLQGRGNSPLHF.

This clone has more than one count but fewer than ten. The chain uses TRBV2 and TRBJ1-3, with D unclear. The CDR3 is 16 residues long. The ends were cut back, 1 base at V and 6 bases at J, with 16 bases in the middle. Germline V gene lookup returns CDR1 SNHLY and CDR2 FYNNEI. The CDR3 sequence is CASSEVHESISNTIYF. CDR3 nucleotide sequence: TGTGCCAGCAGTGAAGTTCACGAAAGCATCTCAAACACCATATATTTT. Full variable domain (remainder filled in from reference TRBV2 and TRBJ1-3): EPEVTQTPSHQVTQMGQEVILRCVPISNHLYFYWYRQILGQKVEFLVSFYNNEISEKSEIFDDQFSVERPDGSNFTLKIRSTKLEDSAMYFCASSEVHESISNTIYFGEGSWLTVV.

The chain uses TRBV5-4 and TRBJ2-1, with 9 bases aligning to TRBD1. CDR3 size: 14 residues. Trimming removed 1 base from V and 7 bases from J; junction bases left unmatched: 3. Germline CDR1 SGHNT, CDR2 YYREEE (reference sequence). CDR3 sequence reads: CASSLRDRANEQFF. In nucleotides, the CDR3 is TGTGCCAGCAGCTTGCGGGACAGGGCAAATGAGCAGTTCTTC.

This chain links TRBV19 with TRBJ2-7, with D perhaps matching TRBD1 (6 bases). Trimming pared 9 bases from V and 3 bases from J, leaving 15 bases between. Looked up from germline, CDR1 is LNHDA and CDR2 is SQIVND (reference sequence). The CDR3 loop spans 13 amino acids. The CDR3 DNA follows: TGTGCCAGCAGACGGACAGAGAACTACGAGCAGTACTTC. Protein: CASRRTENYEQYF.

The J gene is TRBJ1-2, the V gene TRBV27; a weak D match, TRBD1 (5 bases). Trimming pared 7 bases from V and 4 bases from J, leaving 19 bases between. There are 15 residues in the CDR3. In germline, CDR1 is MNHEY, CDR2 SMNVEV (reference sequence). The CDR3 bases are TGTGCCAGCAAATTGGCGAGGGGACCTTTCTATGGCTACACCTTC. It encodes CASKLARGPFYGYTF.

The J gene is TRBJ1-4, the V gene TRBV6-5; D not certain. The V end lost 9 bases, the J end lost 3 bases, and 11 bases lay between the germline ends. The germline gives CDR1 MNHEY, CDR2 SVGAGI. This CDR3 has 13 residues. DNA for the CDR3: TGTGCCAGTGCGGCACGGCCTAATGAAAAACTGTTTTTT. Amino acids: CASAARPNEKLFF.

This rearrangement joins TRBV4-2 to TRBJ1-2, with 8 nucleotides matching TRBD1. Trimming took 1 base from V and 6 from J; bases not matched to a gene: 7. Per the germline V gene, CDR1 is LGHNA and CDR2 is YNFKEQ. The CDR3 totals 15 residues. The CDR3: CASSQVGTGGHGYTF. In DNA, the CDR3 is TGTGCCAGCAGCCAAGTAGGTACAGGGGGGCATGGCTACACCTTC.

Regarding this clone: At one of its ends the junction is not consistent with the germline gene, which may arise from a read error. J is TRBJ2-1 and V is TRBV7-7; no clear D. CDR1 SSHAT and CDR2 FNYEAQ come from the germline V gene (reference sequence). The CDR3 runs to 15 residues. CDR3 in DNA: TGTGCTAGCAGCTTAGCCCCCGGCGGTTACAATGAGCAGTTCTTC. It yields the protein CASSLAPGGYNEQFF.

About this clone: The junction shows a germline mismatch at one end, possibly a read error. The chain joins TRBV12-3 or TRBV12-4 to TRBJ2-7; possible D gene TRBD2, 6 bases. The CDR3 loop spans 11 amino acids. Written as DNA, the CDR3 is TGTGCCAGCAGGCGGGGCTGGGAGGTTGAGTTC. It encodes CASRRGWEVEF.

This chain joins TRBV9 and TRBJ1-2; 8 nucleotides line up with TRBD1. V gave up 6 bases and J gave up 2 bases; unmatched junction bases: 12. The CDR3 loop spans 16 amino acids. Germline CDR1 is SGDLS and CDR2 is YYNGEE. CDR3 protein: CASTKTGDSLNYGYTF. Here the CDR3 DNA reads TGTGCCAGCACCAAGACAGGGGACTCCCTGAACTATGGCTACACCTTC.

V is TRBV6-5 and J is TRBJ1-1, with no clear D. Germline V lookup: CDR1 MNHEY, CDR2 SVGAGI. With 6 bases removed from V and 1 base from J, the gap between germline ends came to 12 bases. This CDR3 has 14 amino acids. CDR3 sequence: CASRARERNTEAFF. In DNA form, the CDR3 reads TGTGCCAGCAGGGCACGGGAGAGGAACACTGAAGCTTTCTTT.

V usage is TRBV27 and J usage is TRBJ1-5; D call uncertain. V lost 0 bases and J lost 2, with 8 bases in between. This CDR3 has 15 residues. CDR1 and CDR2 from the germline V gene are MNHEY and SMNVEV (reference sequence). In DNA form, the CDR3 reads TGTGCCAGCAGTTTATCCCCGGGCGGCAATCAGCCCCAGCATTTT. As protein: CASSLSPGGNQPQHF.

V gene TRBV25-1 combines with J gene TRBJ1-1, with D perhaps matching TRBD1 (5 bases). The CDR3 extends over 14 amino acids. Trimming stripped 8 bases from V and 4 bases from J, with 17 bases between. Per germline, CDR1 MGHDK and CDR2 SYGVNS. Written as DNA, the CDR3 is TGTGCCAGCTCCCTTGGGGCAGGGAGCACTGAAGCTTTCTTT. It translates to CASSLGAGSTEAFF. Full variable domain (outside the CDR3, taken from reference TRBV25-1 and TRBJ1-1): EADIYQTPRYLVIGTGKKITLECSQTMGHDKMYWYQQDPGMELHLIHYSYGVNSTEKGDLSSESTVSRIRTEHFPLTLESARPSHTSQYLCASSLGAGSTEAFFGQGTRLTVV.

The J gene is TRBJ1-4, the V gene TRBV18, with D uncertain. Trimming pared 8 bases from V and 8 bases from J, leaving 15 bases between. This CDR3 has 13 residues. Germline V gene sequence: CDR1 KGHSH, CDR2 LQKENI. The CDR3 sequence: CASHAGTREKLFF. The CDR3 region has the DNA TGTGCCAGCCATGCAGGTACTCGGGAAAAACTGTTTTTT.

The chain recombines TRBV2 with TRBJ2-7, with 7 bases matching TRBD1. V dropped 7 bases and J dropped 6; count of bases not matched to a gene: 12. The CDR3 loop spans 14 amino acids. Germline V gene sequence: CDR1 SNHLY, CDR2 FYNNEI. CDR3 residues: CASTVTGMIGEQYF. CDR3 nucleotides: TGTGCCAGCACCGTGACAGGGATGATTGGCGAGCAGTACTTC.

The chain has TRBV5-4 and TRBJ2-1; tentative D call: TRBD1 (6 bases). Deletions cut 0 bases from V and 4 bases from J, with 8 bases between. The CDR3 is 14 amino acids. CDR1 is SGHNT, CDR2 YYREEE, per germline (reference sequence). The CDR3 DNA sequence: TGTGCCAGCAGCTTGGGAGGGGGATACAATGAGCAGTTCTTC. Protein product: CASSLGGGYNEQFF.

This rearrangement joins TRBV6-4 to TRBJ1-5; 7 bases map to TRBD1. CDR1 is MRHNA and CDR2 is SNTAGT in the germline V gene. The CDR3 runs to 16 residues. V gave up 10 bases and J gave up 6 bases; unmatched junction bases: 18. The CDR3 reads CATFKRTGEFSQPQHF. The CDR3 nucleotides read TGTGCCACCTTTAAACGAACAGGGGAGTTTAGTCAGCCCCAGCATTTT.

V gene TRBV19 combines with J gene TRBJ1-6; weak D call: TRBD1 (5 bases). This CDR3 contains 13 residues. The germline CDR1 and CDR2 sequences are LNHDA and SQIVND (reference sequence). V shed 6 bases and J shed 6 bases, with 9 bases lying between them. CDR3 coding DNA: TGTGCCAGTAGCAGACAGTTTAATTCACCCCTCCACTTT. This codes for CASSRQFNSPLHF.

The chain combines TRBV11-3 with TRBJ1-3; 9 bases are shared with TRBD1. Germline V CDR1 and CDR2: SGHNT, YENEEA. V lost 5 bases to trimming and J lost 9 bases; unmatched junction nucleotides: 5. This CDR3 comprises 13 residues. CDR3 coding DNA: TGTGCCAGCAGCCAAGGACAGGGGACCACCATATATTTT. It specifies CASSQGQGTTIYF.